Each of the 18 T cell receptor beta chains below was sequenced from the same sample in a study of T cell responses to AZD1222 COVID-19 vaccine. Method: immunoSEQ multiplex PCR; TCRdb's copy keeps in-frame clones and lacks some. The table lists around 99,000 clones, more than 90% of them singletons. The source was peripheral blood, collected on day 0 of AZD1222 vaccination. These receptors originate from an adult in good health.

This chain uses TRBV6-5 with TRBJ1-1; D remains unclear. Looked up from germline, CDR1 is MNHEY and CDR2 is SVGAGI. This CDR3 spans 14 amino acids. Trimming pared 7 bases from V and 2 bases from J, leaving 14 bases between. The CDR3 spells CASKPGNTNTEAFF. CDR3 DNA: TGTGCCAGCAAACCCGGTAACACCAACACTGAAGCTTTCTTT.

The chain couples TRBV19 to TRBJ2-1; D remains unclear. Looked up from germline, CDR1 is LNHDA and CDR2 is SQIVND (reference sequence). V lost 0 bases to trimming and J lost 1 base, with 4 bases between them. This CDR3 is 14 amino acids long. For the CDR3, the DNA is TGTGCCAGTAGTATAGAGGGTTCCTACAATGAGCAGTTCTTC. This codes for CASSIEGSYNEQFF.

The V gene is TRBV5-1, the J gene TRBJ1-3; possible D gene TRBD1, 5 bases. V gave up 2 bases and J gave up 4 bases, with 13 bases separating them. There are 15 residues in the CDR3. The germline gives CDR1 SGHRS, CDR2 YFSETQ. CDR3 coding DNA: TGCGCCAGCAGCTTTTCCGGGACTGCCGGAAACACCATATATTTT. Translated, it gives CASSFSGTAGNTIYF.

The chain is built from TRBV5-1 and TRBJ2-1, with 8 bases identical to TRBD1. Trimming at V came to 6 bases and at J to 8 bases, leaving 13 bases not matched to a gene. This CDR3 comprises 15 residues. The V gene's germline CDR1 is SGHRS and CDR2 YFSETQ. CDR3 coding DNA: TGCGCCAGCAAACTAGACTTGACAGGGGTGGATGAGCAGTTCTTC. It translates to CASKLDLTGVDEQFF. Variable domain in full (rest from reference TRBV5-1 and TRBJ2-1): KAGVTQTPRYLIKTRGQQVTLSCSPISGHRSVSWYQQTPGQGLQFLFEYFSETQRNKGNFPGRFSGRQFSNSRSEMNVSTLELGDSALYLCASKLDLTGVDEQFFGPGTRLTVL.

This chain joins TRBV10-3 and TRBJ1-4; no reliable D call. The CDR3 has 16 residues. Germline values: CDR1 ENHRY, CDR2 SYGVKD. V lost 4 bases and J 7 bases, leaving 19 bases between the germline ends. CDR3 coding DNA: TGTGCCATCAGTGCTCGGGAGGACTTGGCGGGTGAAAAACTGTTTTTT. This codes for CAISAREDLAGEKLFF.

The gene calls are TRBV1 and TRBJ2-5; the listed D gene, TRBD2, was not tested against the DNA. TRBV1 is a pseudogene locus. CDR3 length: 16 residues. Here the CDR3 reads CTSSQVLRGPWETQYF. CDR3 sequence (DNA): TGCACCAGCAGCCAAGTTTTGCGGGGGCCGTGGGAGACCCAGTACTTC.

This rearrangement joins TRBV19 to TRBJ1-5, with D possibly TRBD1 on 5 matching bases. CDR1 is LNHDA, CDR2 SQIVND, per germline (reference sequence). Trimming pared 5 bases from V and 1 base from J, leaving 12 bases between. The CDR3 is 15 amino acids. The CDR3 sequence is CASSPRDGSNQPQHF. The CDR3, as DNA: TGTGCCAGTAGTCCCAGGGACGGAAGCAATCAGCCCCAGCATTTT.

The CDR3 spells CASSQPGTGNTIYF. The DNA for the CDR3 is TGTGCCAGCAGCCAACCAGGGACTGGAAACACCATATATTTT. The rearrangement links TRBV3-1 (or the pseudogene TRBV3-2) to TRBJ1-3, with D possibly TRBD1 on 5 matching bases. The V end lost 2 bases, the J end lost 2 bases, and 7 bases lay between the germline ends. The CDR3 length is 14 residues. Germline V gene data show CDR1 as LGHDT and CDR2 as YNNKEL (reference sequence).

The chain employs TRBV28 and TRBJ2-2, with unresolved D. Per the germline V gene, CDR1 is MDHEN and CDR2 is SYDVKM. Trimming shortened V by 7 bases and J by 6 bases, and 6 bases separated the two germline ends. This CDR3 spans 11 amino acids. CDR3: CASTLAGELFF. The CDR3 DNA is TGTGCCAGCACCCTAGCCGGGGAGCTGTTTTTT.

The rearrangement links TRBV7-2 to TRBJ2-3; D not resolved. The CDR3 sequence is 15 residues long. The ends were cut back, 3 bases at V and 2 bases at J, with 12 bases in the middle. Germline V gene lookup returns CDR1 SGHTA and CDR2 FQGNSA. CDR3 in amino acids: CASSFYQAPTDTQYF. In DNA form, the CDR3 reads TGTGCCAGCAGCTTTTACCAGGCTCCCACAGATACGCAGTATTTT.

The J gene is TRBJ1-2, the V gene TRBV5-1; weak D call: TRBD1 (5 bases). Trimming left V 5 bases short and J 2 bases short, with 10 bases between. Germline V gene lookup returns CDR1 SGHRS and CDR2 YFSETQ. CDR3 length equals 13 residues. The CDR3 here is CASRETENYGYTF. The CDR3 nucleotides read TGCGCCAGCAGAGAGACAGAAAACTATGGCTACACCTTC.

The DNA for the CDR3 is TGTGCCAGCAGCTTAGGGGTCGGCGATACGCAGTATTTT. Protein product: CASSLGVGDTQYF. The chain recombines TRBV11-3 with TRBJ2-3, with unresolved D. From germline, CDR1 is SGHNT and CDR2 YENEEA. V lost 1 base, J lost 6 bases, and 8 bases lay in between. This CDR3 comprises 13 residues.

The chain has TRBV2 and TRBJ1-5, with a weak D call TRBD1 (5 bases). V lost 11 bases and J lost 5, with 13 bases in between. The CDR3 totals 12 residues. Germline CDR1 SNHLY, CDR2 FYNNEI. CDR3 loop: CAVAGVDQPQHF. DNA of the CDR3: TGTGCCGTCGCGGGGGTTGATCAGCCCCAGCATTTT.

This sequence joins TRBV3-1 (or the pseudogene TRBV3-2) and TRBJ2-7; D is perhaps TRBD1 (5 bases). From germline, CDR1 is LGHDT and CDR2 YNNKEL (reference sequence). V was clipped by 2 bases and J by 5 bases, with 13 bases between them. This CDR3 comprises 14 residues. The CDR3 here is CASSQSGRVNEQYF. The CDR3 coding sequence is TGTGCCAGCAGCCAATCTGGCAGGGTGAACGAGCAGTACTTC.

The CDR3 region is CASSQITSGRNEQFF. CDR3 bases: TGTGCCAGCAGCCAAATCACTAGCGGGAGAAATGAGCAGTTCTTC. V gene TRBV4-2 combines with J gene TRBJ2-1, with 11 positions matching TRBD2. CDR3 length: 15 residues. Germline lookup yields CDR1 LGHNA and CDR2 YNFKEQ. V was pared by 2 bases and J by 7 bases, with 4 bases of the junction left unmatched.

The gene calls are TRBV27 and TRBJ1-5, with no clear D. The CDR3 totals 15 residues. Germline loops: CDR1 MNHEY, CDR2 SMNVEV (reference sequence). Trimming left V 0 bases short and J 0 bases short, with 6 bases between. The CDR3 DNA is TGTGCCAGCAGTTTATCTCGGGGTAGCAATCAGCCCCAGCATTTT. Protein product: CASSLSRGSNQPQHF.

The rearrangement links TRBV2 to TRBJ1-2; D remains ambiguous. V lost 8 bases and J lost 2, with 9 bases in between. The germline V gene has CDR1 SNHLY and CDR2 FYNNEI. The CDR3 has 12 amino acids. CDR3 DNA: TGTGCCAGCGGTGGGCTGAACTATGGCTACACCTTC. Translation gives CASGGLNYGYTF. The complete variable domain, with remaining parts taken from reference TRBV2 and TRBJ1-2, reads EPEVTQTPSHQVTQMGQEVILRCVPISNHLYFYWYRQILGQKVEFLVSFYNNEISEKSEIFDDQFSVERPDGSNFTLKIRSTKLEDSAMYFCASGGLNYGYTFGSGTRLTVV.

The CDR3 nucleotides are TGTGCCAGCAGACTGACTAGCGGATACAATGAGCAGTTCTTC. Its protein product is CASRLTSGYNEQFF. The V call is TRBV5-8, the J call TRBJ2-1; 9 bases map to TRBD2. This CDR3 has 14 residues. V trimming: 5 bases; J trimming: 4 bases; junction bases outside the gene matches: 4. In germline, CDR1 is SGHTS, CDR2 YDEGEE.